One T cell receptor beta chain is described in this entry. Its antigen is not known. Survey level was the resolution at which the v3.0 immunoSEQ assay ran. Sequencing used immunoSEQ multiplex PCR; TCRdb keeps in-frame clones, though not all of them. The sample contains 20,000 to 25,000 clones, around 80% of which appear only once. The source of the sample is a study of long-term antiretroviral therapy in people with HIV. Study-wide results and caveats: Repertoires in HIV (unlike those of controls) had narrower CDR3 length ranges.

The sequenced sample was unsorted PBMCs, obtained 1.5 years after starting antiretroviral therapy. This TCR derives from a man younger than 45 with HIV.

Here the CDR3 DNA reads TGTGCCATCTGTGGGGGAGTTGGAAACACCATATATTTT. It specifies CAICGGVGNTIYF. The chain has TRBV6-6 and TRBJ1-3, with D maybe TRBD1 (5 bases). The CDR3 runs to 13 residues. The germline V gene encodes CDR1 MNHNY and CDR2 SVGAGI (reference sequence). The V gene lost 10 bases and the J gene lost 3 bases, with 13 bases spanning the gap.